The clone carrying this T cell receptor (beta chain) has a count of ten or more. The antigen is unknown. This entry comes from a study of T cells in Graves' hyperthyroidism and ophthalmopathy. Overall study findings and caveats: The majority of expanded thyroid clonotypes above 0.001 also appeared in blood. Using 13 V-J features, a model discriminated ophthalmopathy from stable hyperthyroidism.

An absence of ophthalmopathy progression within 18 months meant stable Graves' hyperthyroidism. Exclusion criteria comprised uncontrolled infection, other autoimmune disease, pregnancy or lactation. RNA transcripts provided the source from which TCR beta CDR3 regions were amplified. When the TCR CDR3 underwent first-round RT-PCR, the HTBI primer set was used. MiXCR, run by TCRdb on the multiplex PCR reads, gives a single entry per CDR3 protein. Here the sample spans approximately 640,000 distinct CDR3 sequences, roughly 16% being singletons. The V segment lost 2 bases and the J segment 2 bases; nucleotides outside the gene matches: 3. CDR1 and CDR2 (germline): MNHGY, SVAAGI. The CDR3 spans 15 residues.

This chain links TRBV6-9 with TRBJ2-3; TRBD2 matches at 8 bases. Sequences were obtained from blood. The receptor comes from a woman in her twenties or thirties with Graves' hyperthyroidism. This CDR3 reads CASSYDGRDTDTQYF. The CDR3 DNA reads as TGTGCCAGCAGTTATGACGGGAGGGACACAGATACGCAGTATTTT.